This T cell receptor beta chain was identified during a study of blood T cell repertoires in COVID-19 (TCRdb year 2020). The study in broad terms: Collaborator samples came from the United States, Italy and Spain and covered acute and convalescent phases of COVID-19. Samples came from the ongoing ImmuneRACE study (first 160 participants) plus 1,254 subjects from 6 global collaborators. Where available, HLA class I and class II types were taken from metadata supplied by the sample provider and were not determined by assay-based typing. The sample metadata nearly always contained a de-identified subject ID, COVID-19 status, age in years and sex. The repertoires were released in a freely available public database meant as a resource for research on the immune response to SARS-CoV-2. Subjects who had been exposed to COVID-19, were actively infected with it, or had recovered from it provided the deeply sampled blood TCRbeta repertoires that made up the dataset. The material from the prospective study consisted of cDNA or gDNA derived from T cells, B-cell-depleted T cells, or PBMCs. What the research found in general, with its limitations: Clinical and demographic metadata were provided uncurated, with the amount varying by source and participant.

Each collaborating institution followed its own protocols to collect whole blood in K2EDTA tubes. For TCRbeta analysis, collaborators shipped samples in one of three forms: frozen whole blood, isolated PBMCs, or DNA extracted from either of those sample types. The immunoSEQ Assay, a bias-controlled multiplex PCR, was used to amplify TCRbeta CDR3 regions from genomic DNA. In the original analysis: Nucleated cell counts per sample were estimated from amplification of reference gene primers within the assay. Sequence reads were collapsed and filtered to measure the absolute abundance of every unique TCRbeta CDR3 rearrangement. For each sample, productive Simpson clonality was calculated as the square root of Simpson's diversity index over productive rearrangements. What TCRdb holds here is the immuneACCESS table cut down to in-frame rearrangements. Part of the clones is not present; checked against another copy, under half of the missing clones reflect an unresolved V gene, and the others are unexplained. V and J calls and clone size are copied from that table; D and trimming were computed from the DNA. The sample records about 87,000 clones, around nine tenths of which are singletons. Jointly, the top ten make up roughly 5% of the sample.

Of note for this clone: The clone's antigen remains unknown. Base-call qualities are not available, and no considerably larger clone is one nucleotide away.

The sequenced sample was peripheral blood. The receptor's source is a man aged 40-50 years with acute or convalescent COVID-19.

The DNA sequence is as follows: TGTGCCAGCAGTTACTCGGGCAGAGAAGCTTTCTTT. This encodes CASSYSGREAFF. The chain uses TRBV6-5 and TRBJ1-1, with the identity of the D gene unclear. The CDR3 runs 12 amino acids, cysteine and phenylalanine included. Left in the record is the CDR3 DNA by itself, 36 bases read in frame from the first base. CDR1 MNHEY and CDR2 SVGAGI were looked up in the germline V gene. V and J lose 0 bases and 8 bases, and a span of 7 bases separates them.